The entry below gives a single T cell receptor beta chain sequence along with its context. The junction had 7 bases not matched to a gene; V was cut back by 0 bases and J by 5 bases. The CDR3 totals 15 residues. Germline values: CDR1 SGHRS, CDR2 YFSETQ. In the original analysis: From reference gene primer amplification, estimates of nucleated cell counts were derived. Some clones are missing from TCRdb's copy, which holds only in-frame ones; the method was immunoSEQ multiplex PCR. D and trimming come from the DNA, and the V and J calls and clone size come from that table. The sample records approximately 46,000 clones, 89% being singletons. The record originates from a study of blood T cell repertoires in COVID-19. At the level of the study: Sites across the United States, Italy and Spain contributed samples from acute and convalescent COVID-19. In each case, the material was cDNA or gDNA derived from T cells, B-cell-depleted T cells, or PBMCs.

This receptor was taken from a man aged 65 to 79 with active COVID-19. The sample taken for sequencing was peripheral blood. This chain connects TRBV5-1 to TRBJ1-2; 7 nucleotides match TRBD1. The CDR3 loop is CASSLGGQNLYGYTF. Written as DNA, the CDR3 is TGCGCCAGCAGCTTGGGGGGACAGAACTTATATGGCTACACCTTC.